The 11 T cell receptor beta chains given below trace back to one sample, sequenced in a study of blood T cell repertoires in COVID-19 (TCRdb year 2020). The library relied on the immunoSEQ multiplex PCR assay. Sourced from immuneACCESS, this table was stored by TCRdb with only in-frame sequences that have V and J called. A share of the clones is absent; for the studies checked, an unresolved V gene accounts for under half, and the remainder has no known explanation. The sample data list about 140,000 clones, and approximately 80% of these were observed just once. Roughly 8% of the sample is taken by the ten largest. Material for sequencing was peripheral blood. These receptors were collected from a human donor in a cohort sampled during active COVID-19.

The chain employs TRBV18 and TRBJ2-7; 8 bases align to TRBD2. Unmatched junction bases numbered 17, after V lost 2 bases and J lost 5 bases. From germline, CDR1 is KGHSH and CDR2 LQKENI. The length of the CDR3 is 18 residues. The DNA of the CDR3 is TGTGCCAGCTCACCAAGGACACCGCGGACTAGCAAGGTGCACGAGCAGTACTTC. Its translation is CASSPRTPRTSKVHEQYF.

The chain is built from TRBV27 and TRBJ1-6; TRBD1 agrees at 7 bases. Trimming at V came to 8 bases and at J to 7 bases, leaving 8 bases not matched to a gene. The V gene's germline CDR1 is MNHEY and CDR2 SMNVEV (reference sequence). The CDR3 runs to 14 residues. The CDR3 DNA is TGTGCCAGCTGGCCCGGGACAGTCAATTCACCCCTCCACTTT. Translated: CASWPGTVNSPLHF.

This chain uses TRBV7-8 with TRBJ2-7; D is possibly TRBD2 (5 bases). CDR1 is SGHVS, CDR2 FQNEAQ, per germline. There are 15 residues in the CDR3. Trimming removed 1 base from V and 0 bases from J, with 10 bases in between. The CDR3 region has the DNA TGTGCCAGCAGCTTAGAGGCGGGCCCCTCCTACGAGCAGTACTTC. Protein sequence: CASSLEAGPSYEQYF.

The chain carries TRBV7-9 and TRBJ2-3; 7 bases map to TRBD2. Germline V gene sequence: CDR1 SEHNR, CDR2 FQNEAQ (reference sequence). Trimming removed 1 base from V and 5 bases from J; junction bases left unmatched: 6. CDR3 length: 15 residues. CDR3 sequence: CASSLGGGRIDTQYF. The CDR3 DNA reads as TGTGCCAGCAGCTTAGGCGGGGGTAGGATAGATACGCAGTATTTT.

This rearrangement joins TRBV7-9 to TRBJ1-4; no firm D call. The CDR3 totals 13 residues. Germline V gene data show CDR1 as SEHNR and CDR2 as FQNEAQ (reference sequence). The V end was cut by 5 bases, the J end by 8 bases, with 12 bases between. CDR3 sequence reads: CASSLRTGEKLFF. The CDR3, as DNA: TGTGCCAGCAGCCTAAGGACTGGGGAAAAACTGTTTTTT.

The chain uses TRBV7-2 and TRBJ2-7, with TRBD2 as a possible D gene (5 bases). CDR1 is SGHTA and CDR2 is FQGNSA in the germline V gene. The CDR3 consists of 13 residues. Trimming shortened V by 5 bases and J by 6 bases, and 14 bases separated the two germline ends. CDR3: CASSDPTSAEQYF. The CDR3 DNA is TGTGCCAGCAGCGATCCCACTAGTGCCGAGCAGTACTTC. Full variable domain (missing parts from reference TRBV7-2 and TRBJ2-7): GAGVSQSPSNKVTEKGKDVELRCDPISGHTALYWYRQSLGQGLEFLIYFQGNSAPDKSGLPSDRFSAERTGGSVSTLTIQRTQQEDSAVYLCASSDPTSAEQYFGPGTRLTVT.

The chain's CDR3 is CASSEGGAGGFYEQYF. The CDR3 DNA sequence: TGTGCCAGCAGCGAAGGGGGAGCAGGGGGCTTCTACGAGCAGTACTTC. J is TRBJ2-7 and V is TRBV9; the match to TRBD1 covers 8 bases. The J segment lost 3 bases and the V segment lost 3 bases, leaving 11 bases of the junction unmatched. The germline gives CDR1 SGDLS, CDR2 YYNGEE. The CDR3 has 16 amino acids.

This clone came up once. CDR3 protein: CASTPLTVQETQYF. The CDR3 DNA reads as TGTGCCAGCACCCCATTGACAGTACAAGAGACCCAGTACTTC. The chain is built from TRBV2 and TRBJ2-5; perhaps TRBD1 as D (5 bases). The ends were cut back, 7 bases at V and 2 bases at J, with 14 bases in the middle. CDR1 and CDR2 (germline): SNHLY, FYNNEI. The CDR3 covers 14 residues. Combining the CDR3 with reference TRBV2 and TRBJ2-5 gives the whole variable domain EPEVTQTPSHQVTQMGQEVILRCVPISNHLYFYWYRQILGQKVEFLVSFYNNEISEKSEIFDDQFSVERPDGSNFTLKIRSTKLEDSAMYFCASTPLTVQETQYFGPGTRLLVL.

The gene calls are TRBV15 and TRBJ2-6; possible D gene TRBD1, 6 bases. Germline assignment: CDR1 LNHNV and CDR2 YYDKDF (reference sequence). V shed 2 bases and J shed 2 bases, with 7 bases lying between them. This CDR3 has 15 residues. The CDR3 bases are TGTGCCACCAGCAGAAGGACAGCTGGGGCCAACGTCCTGACTTTC. Protein: CATSRRTAGANVLTF.

This clone appeared a single time. The rearrangement links TRBV7-8 to TRBJ2-7; a possible D gene is TRBD1 (6 bases). CDR1 and CDR2 from the germline V gene are SGHVS and FQNEAQ. CDR3 length equals 14 residues. V was pared by 5 bases and J by 4 bases, with 15 bases between. DNA for the CDR3: TGTGCCAGCAGCACACAGTTCCAGGGGTACGAGCAGTACTTC. The encoded protein is CASSTQFQGYEQYF. The full variable domain, completed using reference TRBV7-8 and TRBJ2-7, is GAGVSQSPRYKVAKRGQDVALRCDPISGHVSLFWYQQALGQGPEFLTYFQNEAQLDKSGLPSDRFFAERPEGSVSTLKIQRTQQEDSAVYLCASSTQFQGYEQYFGPGTRLTVT.

V and J are TRBV11-2 and TRBJ2-7; no reliable D call. Germline-derived CDR1 and CDR2 are SGHAT and FQNNGV. The V end was cut by 5 bases, the J end by 0 bases, with 20 bases between. The CDR3 length is 17 residues. The CDR3 spells CASSPPVRSTYSYEQYF. CDR3 DNA: TGTGCCAGCAGCCCCCCCGTGAGGTCTACATACTCCTACGAGCAGTACTTC. The whole variable domain, remainder taken from reference TRBV11-2 and TRBJ2-7, is EAGVAQSPRYKIIEKRQSVAFWCNPISGHATLYWYQQILGQGPKLLIQFQNNGVVDDSQLPKDRFSAERLKGVDSTLKIQPAKLEDSAVYLCASSPPVRSTYSYEQYFGPGTRLTVT.